A single sample gave rise to the 22 T cell receptor beta chains below, sequenced in a study of T cells after yellow fever vaccination. Each CDR3 protein is one row after TCRdb ran MiXCR on the 5' RACE reads. The data show about 330,000 distinct CDR3 sequences, 8% to 9.5% seen once. Sequenced material: PBMCs, taken around 45 days after the first yellow fever vaccination. The receptors originated from a man aged 18 to 30 who received the YFV17D yellow fever vaccine.

The CDR3 here is CASSPQAPGTSGYTF. In DNA, the CDR3 is TGTGCCAGCTCACCACAGGCTCCCGGGACTTCTGGCTACACCTTC. J is TRBJ1-2 and V is TRBV18; a weak D match, TRBD1 (5 bases). Trimming cost V 1 base and J 7 bases, with 16 bases left between them. Per germline, CDR1 KGHSH and CDR2 LQKENI. The CDR3 has 15 residues.

The chain has TRBV4-1 and TRBJ1-2; 8 bases fit TRBD1. The V and J ends lost 4 bases and 8 bases, in that order; junction bases with no gene match: 6. The V gene's germline CDR1 is MGHRA and CDR2 YSYEKL. This CDR3 contains 13 residues. As DNA, the CDR3 is TGCGCCAGCAGCCCCAGGGGGCCAAAGGGCTACACCTTC. Translated, it gives CASSPRGPKGYTF.

This clonotype was recorded a few times. The gene calls are TRBV27 and TRBJ2-7; 8 positions match TRBD1. This CDR3 has 16 amino acids. The V segment lost 5 bases and the J segment 6 bases; nucleotides outside the gene matches: 15. Germline CDR1 MNHEY, CDR2 SMNVEV (reference sequence). This CDR3 reads CASSPTATGVELEQYV. The CDR3 DNA follows: TGTGCCAGCAGTCCTACGGCGACAGGGGTTGAGCTCGAGCAGTACGTC.

The chain has TRBV19 and TRBJ1-3; D unresolved. V dropped 3 bases and J dropped 1 base, with 13 bases sitting between them. The CDR3 extends over 16 amino acids. Germline V CDR1 and CDR2: LNHDA, SQIVND (reference sequence). The CDR3 here is CASSIDPPRSGNTIYF. CDR3 DNA sequence: TGTGCCAGTAGTATTGATCCTCCCCGGTCTGGAAACACCATATATTTT. The whole variable domain, remainder taken from reference TRBV19 and TRBJ1-3, is DGGITQSPKYLFRKEGQNVTLSCEQNLNHDAMYWYRQDPGQGLRLIYYSQIVNDFQKGDIAEGYSVSREKKESFPLTVTSAQKNPTAFYLCASSIDPPRSGNTIYFGEGSWLTVV.

This clonotype was found many times. J is TRBJ2-7 and V is TRBV7-2; 7 bases line up with TRBD2. V trimming: 4 bases; J trimming: 2 bases; junction bases outside the gene matches: 5. The germline CDR1 and CDR2 sequences are SGHTA and FQGNSA. This CDR3 has 14 residues. In DNA, the CDR3 is TGTGCCAGCAGCTACCAGACTAGCACCTACGAGCAGTACGTC. Translation: CASSYQTSTYEQYV.

This sequence joins TRBV7-9 and TRBJ1-2, with D perhaps TRBD1 (6 bases). The CDR3 contains 13 residues. V was trimmed by 5 bases and J by 8 bases, leaving 15 bases between them. Per the germline V gene, CDR1 is SEHNR and CDR2 is FQNEAQ (reference sequence). CDR3: CASSPGGAPGYTF. The CDR3 DNA reads as TGTGCCAGCAGCCCCGGGGGCGCCCCGGGCTACACCTTC.

The genes are TRBV4-1 and TRBJ2-7; possible D gene TRBD2, 5 bases. Trimming shortened V by 10 bases and J by 2 bases, and 18 bases separated the two germline ends. This CDR3 region has 14 residues. Germline V gene sequence: CDR1 MGHRA, CDR2 YSYEKL. This CDR3 is CANPGRAPPYEQYF. The CDR3 DNA follows: TGCGCCAACCCGGGAAGAGCTCCCCCCTACGAGCAGTACTTC.

The gene calls are TRBV4-1 and TRBJ2-5; no reliable D call. Per germline, CDR1 MGHRA and CDR2 YSYEKL. This CDR3 comprises 15 residues. V was pared by 0 bases and J by 1 base, with 9 bases between. CDR3 nucleotides: TGCGCCAGCAGCCAAGATCAAAGGGTCCAAGAGACCCAGTACTTC. Translation gives CASSQDQRVQETQYF.

The rearrangement joins TRBV25-1 to TRBJ2-6; tentatively, D is TRBD1 (5 bases). Between the trimmed V and J ends, which lost 6 bases and 0 bases, there was a span of 9 bases. CDR1 and CDR2 from the germline V gene are MGHDK and SYGVNS. CDR3 size: 15 residues. The CDR3: CASRNRSSGANVLTF. The CDR3 nucleotides read TGTGCCAGCAGAAACAGGAGCTCTGGGGCCAACGTCCTGACTTTC.

This clonotype was detected a few times. The chain joins TRBV7-9 to TRBJ1-2; no clear D. Germline V gene sequence: CDR1 SEHNR, CDR2 FQNEAQ (reference sequence). CDR3 size: 14 residues. V lost 2 bases and J lost 3, with 10 bases in between. The CDR3 spells CASSLKYPYYGYTF. The CDR3 bases are TGTGCCAGCAGCTTAAAGTATCCGTACTATGGCTACACCTTC.

V usage is TRBV3-1 and J usage is TRBJ1-3; D is unresolved. From germline, CDR1 is LGHDT and CDR2 YNNKEL (reference sequence). This CDR3 spans 15 amino acids. With 1 base removed from V and 3 bases from J, the gap between germline ends came to 10 bases. In DNA form, the CDR3 reads TGTGCCAGCAGCCAAGGGCAGGCTTTTGGAAACACCATATATTTT. Its protein is CASSQGQAFGNTIYF.

In this sample, this clonotype turned up a few times. The chain couples TRBV15 to TRBJ2-1; tentatively, D is TRBD2 (6 bases). Trimming left V 5 bases short and J 7 bases short, with 15 bases between. The CDR3 has 14 residues. Germline CDR1 reads LNHNV; CDR2 reads YYDKDF (reference sequence). CDR3 protein: CATSGPWGVNEQFF. CDR3 bases: TGTGCCACCAGCGGACCTTGGGGGGTGAATGAGCAGTTCTTC.

This clonotype has only a few counts. J is TRBJ1-1 and V is TRBV14; TRBD1 agrees at 7 bases. CDR1 and CDR2 (germline): SGHDN, FVKESK. V lost 6 bases, J lost 7 bases, and 8 bases stayed unmatched. The CDR3 is 13 residues long. CDR3 sequence reads: CASRRDSGLEAFF. For the CDR3, the DNA is TGTGCCAGCAGGCGGGACAGCGGCCTTGAAGCTTTCTTT.

The table lists this clonotype with many counts. The V gene is TRBV30, the J gene TRBJ2-2; D is possibly TRBD2 (5 bases). This CDR3 region has 14 residues. V dropped 3 bases and J dropped 6 bases, with 14 bases sitting between them. Germline values: CDR1 GTSNPN, CDR2 SVGIG (reference sequence). CDR3 region: CAWSRGPVAGELFF. The CDR3 DNA reads as TGTGCCTGGAGCCGCGGGCCCGTCGCCGGGGAGCTGTTTTTT.

This clonotype was seen a few times. The gene calls are TRBV15 and TRBJ2-1; 7 bases fit TRBD2. The J segment lost 2 bases and the V segment lost 1 base, leaving 5 bases of the junction unmatched. Germline CDR1 is LNHNV and CDR2 is YYDKDF (reference sequence). CDR3 length equals 16 residues. In DNA form, the CDR3 reads TGTGCCACCAGCAGAGGTCGGGGACTAACCTACAATGAGCAGTTCTTC. It codes for CATSRGRGLTYNEQFF.

This rearrangement joins TRBV20-1 to TRBJ1-5; no clear D. The CDR3 runs to 14 residues. CDR1 DFQATT and CDR2 SNEGSKA come from the germline V gene (reference sequence). Trimming shortened V by 2 bases and J by 3 bases, and 11 bases separated the two germline ends. CDR3 nucleotide sequence: TGCAGTGCTAGAAAACAGTTTAACAATCAGCCCCAGCATTTT. This sequence encodes CSARKQFNNQPQHF.

This clonotype was recorded a few times. The chain recombines TRBV7-8 with TRBJ2-7; D is uncertain. Germline-derived CDR1 and CDR2 are SGHVS and FQNEAQ. The V end lost 5 bases, the J end lost 5 bases, and 16 bases lay between the germline ends. This CDR3 spans 14 amino acids. This CDR3 reads CASSPSGISHEQYF. For the CDR3, the DNA is TGTGCCAGCAGCCCCAGTGGGATATCCCACGAGCAGTACTTC.

Of note for this clonotype: Germline is not matched at one junction end, which may reflect a read error. This chain links TRBV7-7 with TRBJ2-1, with D perhaps matching TRBD2 (6 bases). Germline CDR1 reads SSHAT; CDR2 reads FNYEAQ (reference sequence). The CDR3 is made up of 14 amino acids. Here the CDR3 reads CASSMTRTYNEQFF. The CDR3, as DNA: TGTGCTAGCAGCATGACTAGGACTTACAATGAGCAGTTCTTC.

There are a few counts of this clonotype. The chain has TRBV5-4 and TRBJ1-3; TRBD1 matches 7 bases. CDR3 size: 15 residues. CDR1 is SGHNT and CDR2 is YYREEE in the germline V gene (reference sequence). Unmatched junction bases numbered 2, after V lost 0 bases and J lost 2 bases. This CDR3 is CASSLDGTAGNTIYF. CDR3 nucleotide sequence: TGTGCCAGCAGCTTGGACGGGACAGCTGGAAACACCATATATTTT.

This clonotype is termed medium-sized. This sequence joins TRBV5-1 and TRBJ1-4; no clear D gene. Trimming removed 0 bases from V and 8 bases from J, with 17 bases in between. The germline CDR1 and CDR2 sequences are SGHRS and YFSETQ. CDR3 length: 16 amino acids. The CDR3 sequence: CASSLGPSGDGEKLFF. The DNA of the CDR3 is TGCGCCAGCAGCTTGGGTCCGTCGGGAGATGGGGAAAAACTGTTTTTT.

V gene TRBV20-1 combines with J gene TRBJ2-1; possible D gene TRBD1, 6 bases. V lost 3 bases, J lost 8 bases, and 20 bases lay in between. Germline V CDR1 and CDR2: DFQATT, SNEGSKA (reference sequence). The CDR3 runs to 15 residues. The CDR3, as DNA: TGCAGTGCTAGGAGGTGGGGGCTAGGCACGGATGAGCAGTTCTTC. Its protein product is CSARRWGLGTDEQFF.

Ten or more counts support this clonotype. The chain links TRBV4-2 to TRBJ2-1; 11 bases agree with TRBD2. CDR3 length: 15 amino acids. The germline V gene encodes CDR1 LGHNA and CDR2 YNFKEQ. V was pared by 2 bases and J by 7 bases, with 4 bases of the junction left unmatched. The CDR3 region is CASSQLSGGANEQFF. The CDR3 DNA reads as TGTGCCAGCAGCCAACTTAGCGGGGGGGCAAATGAGCAGTTCTTC.